This T cell receptor (beta chain) was captured by sequencing in a study of CD4 T cells in relation to SARS-CoV-2 and coronaviruses. About the study: After roughly eleven days of antigen culture, PBMC TCR beta CDR3s were sequenced.

Libraries were prepared by immunoSEQ multiplex PCR; TCRdb keeps only in-frame clonotypes and omits some of them. The sample carries about 25,000 clones, 76% recorded once. Of note for this clone: Its antigen remains unknown.

Unexposed donor CD4+ T cells date from 2011-2018, before the COVID-19 pandemic. CD4+ T cells were isolated from the cells after 10 days of culture. Cells permitting, SARS-CoV-2 S/N and four cold-coronavirus spikes were tested on unexposed-donor CD4+ T cells. The CDR3 length is 13 residues. V was pared by 10 bases and J by 2 bases, with 13 bases between. Germline assignment: CDR1 LNHDA and CDR2 SQIVND (reference sequence). The clonotype was recovered from a human donor in good health. Input material: CD4+ T cells from PBMCs, cultured in vitro. The rearrangement links TRBV19 to TRBJ2-3, with D unresolved. The CDR3 nucleotides are TGTGCCACTCGGCCGCCGATCACAGATACGCAGTATTTT. This encodes CATRPPITDTQYF.